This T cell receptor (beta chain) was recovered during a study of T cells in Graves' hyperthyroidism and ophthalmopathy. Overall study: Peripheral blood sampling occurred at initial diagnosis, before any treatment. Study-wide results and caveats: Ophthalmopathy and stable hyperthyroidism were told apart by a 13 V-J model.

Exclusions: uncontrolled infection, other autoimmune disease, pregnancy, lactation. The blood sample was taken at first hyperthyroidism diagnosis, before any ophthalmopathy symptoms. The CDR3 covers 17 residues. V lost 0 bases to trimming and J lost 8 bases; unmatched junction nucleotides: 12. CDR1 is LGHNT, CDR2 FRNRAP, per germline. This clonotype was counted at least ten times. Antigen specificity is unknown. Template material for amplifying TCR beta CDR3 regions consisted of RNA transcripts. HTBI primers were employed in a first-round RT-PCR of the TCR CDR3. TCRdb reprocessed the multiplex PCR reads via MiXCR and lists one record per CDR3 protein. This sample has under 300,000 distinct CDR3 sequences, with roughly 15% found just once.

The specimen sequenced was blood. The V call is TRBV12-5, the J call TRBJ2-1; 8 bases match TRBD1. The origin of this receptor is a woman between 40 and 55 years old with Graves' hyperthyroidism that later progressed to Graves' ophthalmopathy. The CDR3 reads CASGLVLMAGGYDEQFF. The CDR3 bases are TGTGCTAGTGGTTTGGTATTGATGGCAGGGGGCTATGATGAGCAGTTCTTC.